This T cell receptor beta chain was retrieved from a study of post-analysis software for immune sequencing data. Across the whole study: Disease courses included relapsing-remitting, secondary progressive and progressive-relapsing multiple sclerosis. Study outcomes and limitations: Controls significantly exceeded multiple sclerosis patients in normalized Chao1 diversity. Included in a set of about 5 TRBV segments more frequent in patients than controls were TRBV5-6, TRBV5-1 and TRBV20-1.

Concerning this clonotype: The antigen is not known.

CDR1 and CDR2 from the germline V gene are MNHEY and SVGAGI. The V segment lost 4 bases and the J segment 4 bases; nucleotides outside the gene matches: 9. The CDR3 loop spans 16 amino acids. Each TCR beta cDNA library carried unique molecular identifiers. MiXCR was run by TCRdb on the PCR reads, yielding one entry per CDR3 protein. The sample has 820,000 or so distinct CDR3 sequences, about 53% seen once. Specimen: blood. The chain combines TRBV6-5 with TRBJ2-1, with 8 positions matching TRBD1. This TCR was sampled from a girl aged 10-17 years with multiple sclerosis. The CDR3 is CASSSIGQGAYNEQFF. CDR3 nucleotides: TGTGCCAGCAGTTCTATTGGACAGGGAGCATACAATGAGCAGTTCTTC.